The rows below give T cell receptor beta chains drawn from one sample of a study of OX40 agonist ivuxolimab in advanced cancers. Assay used: immunoSEQ multiplex PCR; TCRdb lists only in-frame clones, some missing. Of about 69,000 clones detected, approximately 90% appear once; the ten largest clones hold 0.3%. This specimen consisted of CD4+ or CD8+ T cells sorted from blood, obtained in a trial of the OX40 agonist ivuxolimab. These receptors originate from an adult with an advanced solid tumor such as melanoma, head and neck, liver or kidney cancer. The CDR3 runs from the conserved cysteine through the conserved F or W. D genes are given only for firm matches. Size is omitted from some rows. Given values are once, few, many or a class for expanded clones.

CDR3aa,CDR3nt,j_gene,abundance,v_gene,d_gene,len
CASSYQAEQFF,TGTGCCAGCAGTTACCAGGCAGAGCAGTTCTTC,TRBJ2-1,.,TRBV2,.,11
CASSIDTNTEAFF,TGCGCCAGCAGCATAGACACGAACACTGAAGCTTTCTTT,TRBJ1-1,.,TRBV5-1,.,13
CASGGAKNSNQPQHF,TGTGCCAGCGGTGGCGCAAAAAATAGCAATCAGCCCCAGCATTTT,TRBJ1-5,medium-sized,TRBV2,.,15
CSALPVTEAFF,TGCAGTGCCCTTCCCGTCACTGAAGCTTTCTTT,TRBJ1-1,.,TRBV29-1,.,11
CASSLGGSTGVNQPQHF,TGTGCCAGCAGCTTGGGGGGAAGTACAGGCGTTAATCAGCCCCAGCATTTT,TRBJ1-5,.,TRBV5-4,.,17
CASSGDRYF,TGTGCCAGCAGTGGGGACAGGTACTTC,TRBJ2-7,.,TRBV6-1,TRBD1,9
CASSSGQSAETQYF,TGCGCCAGCAGCTCGGGACAGTCAGCAGAGACCCAGTACTTC,TRBJ2-5,.,TRBV5-1,TRBD1,14
CASSSQGIDTQYF,TGTGCCAGCAGCTCACAGGGAATAGATACGCAGTATTTT,TRBJ2-3,.,TRBV5-6,.,13
CASSPRGTRYQETQYF,TGTGCCAGCTCACCACGGGGGACCAGGTACCAAGAGACCCAGTACTTC,TRBJ2-5,.,TRBV18,.,16
CASSQQLAGGYEQYF,TGTGCCAGCAGCCAGCAACTAGCGGGAGGATACGAGCAGTACTTC,TRBJ2-7,.,TRBV5-6,TRBD2,15
CASSPAWGGETQYF,TGTGCCAGCTCACCAGCCTGGGGTGGGGAGACCCAGTACTTC,TRBJ2-5,once,TRBV18,.,14
CASSIDHAQTVSYEQYF,TGTGCCAGTAGTATAGATCATGCCCAAACTGTCTCCTACGAGCAGTACTTC,TRBJ2-7,.,TRBV19,.,17
CASSTQGTGELFF,TGTGCCAGCAGTACACAGGGGACCGGGGAGCTGTTTTTT,TRBJ2-2,.,TRBV2,TRBD1,13
CASSATIQYSGNTIYF,TGTGCCAGCAGCGCCACCATCCAGTACTCTGGAAACACCATATATTTT,TRBJ1-3,.,TRBV9,.,16
CASSAGTIVGYTF,TGTGCCAGTAGTGCCGGGACAATTGTCGGCTACACCTTC,TRBJ1-2,.,TRBV19,.,13
CASSTTSGRTYEQYF,TGTGCCAGCTCAACAACTAGCGGGAGGACCTACGAGCAGTACTTC,TRBJ2-7,once,TRBV18,TRBD2,15
CASSLSGQGTYNEQFF,TGTGCCAGCAGCCTTTCGGGACAGGGGACCTACAATGAGCAGTTCTTC,TRBJ2-1,.,TRBV7-9,TRBD1,16
CASSSDRGSYNEQFF,TGTGCCAGTAGTTCGGACAGGGGATCCTACAATGAGCAGTTCTTC,TRBJ2-1,.,TRBV19,TRBD1,15
CASSLWGSGEQYF,TGTGCCAGCAGTTTATGGGGCAGTGGCGAGCAGTACTTC,TRBJ2-7,.,TRBV27,.,13
CTSSQDARSTDTQYF,TGCACCAGCAGCCAAGACGCGAGAAGCACAGATACGCAGTATTTT,TRBJ2-3,.,TRBV1,.,15
CASSTGVAGANVLTF,TGCGCCAGCAGTACAGGGGTAGCGGGGGCCAACGTCCTGACTTTC,TRBJ2-6,few,TRBV5-1,TRBD1,15
CASSDLQGNLETQYF,TGCGCCAGCAGTGATTTACAGGGCAATTTGGAGACCCAGTACTTC,TRBJ2-5,.,TRBV10-1,.,15
CASSLSSTGLAGYNEQFF,TGTGCCAGCAGTTTATCCTCAACGGGACTAGCGGGCTACAATGAGCAGTTCTTC,TRBJ2-1,.,TRBV28,TRBD2,18
CASSQREDALNGYTF,TGCGCCAGCAGCCAGAGGGAGGACGCTCTCAATGGCTACACCTTC,TRBJ1-2,.,TRBV5-1,.,15
CASSLEAGPAYEQYF,TGCGCCAGCAGCTTGGAGGCGGGGCCGGCCTACGAGCAGTACTTC,TRBJ2-7,.,TRBV5-1,.,15
CASSPTGSVSYEQYF,TGTGCCAGCTCACCAACCGGGAGCGTCTCCTACGAGCAGTACTTC,TRBJ2-7,once,TRBV18,.,15
CASSTRDLVNEQFF,TGTGCCAGTAGTACCCGGGACCTAGTAAATGAGCAGTTCTTC,TRBJ2-1,.,TRBV19,.,14
CSVVREDAYEQYF,TGCAGCGTTGTACGGGAGGACGCCTACGAGCAGTACTTC,TRBJ2-7,.,TRBV29-1,TRBD2,13
CASSTLAGGFTGELFF,TGTGCCAGCAGCACACTAGCGGGAGGATTCACCGGGGAGCTGTTTTTT,TRBJ2-2,.,TRBV9,TRBD2,16
CASSQQQGYAEAFF,TGTGCCAGCAGCCAACAACAGGGCTACGCTGAAGCTTTCTTT,TRBJ1-1,few,TRBV14,.,14
CASSKPTAREVTQYF,TGTGCCAGCAGTAAACCCACGGCGCGGGAGGTGACCCAGTACTTC,TRBJ2-5,.,TRBV6-5,TRBD2,15
CASSSRSGYGYTF,TGTGCCAGTAGTAGCAGGAGCGGCTATGGCTACACCTTC,TRBJ1-2,.,TRBV19,.,13
CASSFGRLYSGNTIYF,TGTGCCAGCAGCTTCGGCAGGCTATACTCTGGAAACACCATATATTTT,TRBJ1-3,.,TRBV11-2,.,16
CASSLVAGDSYEQYF,TGCGCCAGCAGCTTGGTCGCTGGAGACTCCTACGAGCAGTACTTC,TRBJ2-7,.,TRBV5-1,.,15
CATSRSTSTNEKLFF,TGTGCCACCAGCAGGTCGACGTCTACTAATGAAAAACTGTTTTTT,TRBJ1-4,.,TRBV15,.,15
CASSRSTGTNEKLFF,TGCGCCAGCAGTCGCTCAACCGGAACTAATGAAAAACTGTTTTTT,TRBJ1-4,.,TRBV5-1,.,15
CAGTPGQGAGELFF,TGTGCCGGAACACCGGGACAGGGGGCCGGGGAGCTGTTTTTT,TRBJ2-2,.,TRBV6-6,TRBD1,14
CASSKFWTGDTEAFF,TGTGCCAGCAGCAAATTTTGGACAGGCGATACTGAAGCTTTCTTT,TRBJ1-1,.,TRBV21-1,.,15